This T cell receptor beta chain was profiled in a study of T cell repertoires in cytomegalovirus infection. The overall study: Well-studied HLA-B-restricted CMV epitopes were used in the study alongside recently identified HLA-C-restricted ones. Findings and limits, study-wide: The ex vivo response was dominated by HLA-C-restricted CMV-specific TCR beta clonotypes.

On this clonotype: No antigen is known for it. Sequence at one end of the junction differs from germline and may be a read error.

In germline, CDR1 is SGDLS, CDR2 YYNGEE. CDR3 length: 12 residues. MiXCR, applied by TCRdb to the reads, yields one record per CDR3 protein. The sample holds 700,000 to 850,000 distinct CDR3 sequences, approximately 32% seen once. The specimen was cultured CD8+ T cells from PBMCs, collected from culture after CMV antigen stimulation. V gene TRBV9 combines with J gene TRBJ2-1, with D possibly TRBD2 on 5 matching bases. The TCR was taken from a human donor in good health (CMV status not recorded). Some clones in this sample may be carry-over from other donors' samples. CDR3 sequence reads: CASSVARGEEFF. DNA for the CDR3: TGTGCCAGCAGCGTTGCCCGGGGTGAGGAGTTCTTC.